The 6 T cell receptor beta chains in this list originate from one sample, sequenced in a study of shared clonotypes between healthy human individuals. Data came from immunoSEQ multiplex PCR; TCRdb stores just in-frame clones and leaves some out. The data hold 550,000 to 850,000 clones, with under 80% observed a single time. Sequenced input: memory CD4+ T cells sorted from blood. Subset described: CD45RA-negative fraction. The receptor set was obtained from a woman aged 25-40 years in good health.

The gene calls are TRBV19 and TRBJ1-4; D gene ambiguous. Germline CDR1 reads LNHDA; CDR2 reads SQIVND (reference sequence). The V and J ends lost 0 bases and 7 bases respectively, with 12 bases between them. The CDR3 length is 15 residues. DNA for the CDR3: TGTGCCAGTAGTATAGACCGGTCGGCAACTGAAAAACTGTTTTTT. Encoded protein: CASSIDRSATEKLFF.

This clone was picked up a small number of times. The rearrangement links TRBV25-1 to TRBJ2-2, with 8 bases fitting TRBD2. Germline assignment: CDR1 MGHDK and CDR2 SYGVNS. After removal of 6 bases from V and 5 bases from J, the junction contained 5 bases not matched to a gene. The CDR3 extends over 14 amino acids. The CDR3 coding sequence is TGTGCCAGCAGCGGGACTAGGTGGACCGGGGAGCTGTTTTTT. Its protein is CASSGTRWTGELFF.

The V call is TRBV5-1, the J call TRBJ1-1; TRBD1 might be the D (6 bases). V was trimmed by 4 bases and J by 0 bases, leaving 13 bases between them. The CDR3 consists of 15 residues. CDR1 is SGHRS and CDR2 is YFSETQ in the germline V gene. CDR3 sequence (DNA): TGCGCCAGCAGCACGGGACACGGATTGAACACTGAAGCTTTCTTT. It encodes CASSTGHGLNTEAFF.

This clone was seen only a few times. The rearrangement links TRBV7-6 to TRBJ2-7; weak D call: TRBD2 (6 bases). V shed 2 bases and J shed 6 bases, with 14 bases lying between them. The germline V gene encodes CDR1 SGHVS and CDR2 FNYEAQ. The CDR3 loop spans 14 amino acids. The CDR3 spells CASSLTRESSEQYF. In DNA, the CDR3 is TGTGCCAGCAGCTTAACTCGGGAGTCGAGCGAGCAGTACTTC.

The chain carries TRBV11-3 and TRBJ2-7; the match to TRBD2 covers 11 bases. CDR3 length equals 15 residues. Looked up from germline, CDR1 is SGHNT and CDR2 is YENEEA. V shed 1 base, J shed 6 bases, and the junction held 5 bases outside the gene matches. The CDR3 here is CASSLAASGRSEQYF. CDR3 sequence (DNA): TGTGCCAGCAGCTTAGCAGCTAGCGGGAGGTCCGAGCAGTACTTC.

This clone was observed a single time. This chain joins TRBV6-4 and TRBJ2-1; D perhaps matches TRBD2 (6 bases). Trimming shortened V by 5 bases and J by 0 bases, and 11 bases separated the two germline ends. This CDR3 spans 15 amino acids. The germline V gene has CDR1 MRHNA and CDR2 SNTAGT. CDR3 amino acids: CASSPGESSYNEQFF. The CDR3 bases are TGTGCCAGCAGTCCGGGAGAAAGCTCCTACAATGAGCAGTTCTTC.